Listed below are T cell receptor beta chains from one sample, sequenced in a study of T-cell reconstitution after alpha-beta-depleted transplantation in children. TCRdb re-called the PCR reads with MiXCR, one entry per CDR3 protein. Here the sample spans a few hundred thousand distinct CDR3 sequences, around a tenth being singletons. Sequencing used peripheral blood, obtained 180 days after TCRalphabeta/CD19-depleted stem cell transplant. Source of these receptors: a male patient aged 2-15 years who had a stem cell transplant for chronic granulomatous disease, so the T cells may come from the graft donor. The CDR3 runs from the conserved cysteine through the conserved F or W. A row's size may be missing; if present it is once, few, many or a size class.

many,TRBV28,CASSLLGHNPGETQYF
many,TRBV25-1,CASSTRTGLSTDTQYF
many,TRBV20-1,CSARAGQGLSSGANVLTF
NA,TRBV29-1,CSVVPRAAAYEQYF
NA,TRBV30,CAWSAMGNVLTF
many,TRBV28,CASTVRTGNTGELFF
many,TRBV20-1,CSARDLRARGGTDTQYF
many,TRBV25-1,CASSELGGLAEAFF
many,TRBV20-1,CSASTQGRSVIGYGYTF
many,TRBV5-1,CASSLAQGQGYDSPLHF
many,TRBV12-3/TRBV12-4,CASSPGKSSYEQYF
many,TRBV7-8,CASSRVQETQYF
few,TRBV4-2,CASSPDLLDRGETQYF
many,TRBV12-3/TRBV12-4,CASSLRLATYNEQFF
few,TRBV14,CASSQEGTGDEQFF
many,TRBV20-1,CSAPGPPRQRQETQYF
many,TRBV20-1,CSVGATRTGELFF
many,TRBV5-1,CASSWGRRYEQYF
many,TRBV18,CASSPVAGGGNTEAFF
many,TRBV7-2,CASSLGADGEKLFF
many,TRBV5-1,CASSLALLTGTSYEQYF
few,TRBV5-5,CASSLSPGVLQETQYF
many,TRBV5-1,CASSPGLAGNNEQFF
NA,TRBV4-3,CASSQDPPGTSGGAGETQYF
many,TRBV5-1,CASTLSGFTDTQYF
many,TRBV11-2,CASSLDGVSGRAGYYNEQFF
many,TRBV20-1,CSAMVENPSQETQYF
many,TRBV5-1,CASSSTSGSWAYNEQFF
many,TRBV6-2/TRBV6-3,CASSRARGDTGELFF
many,TRBV12-3/TRBV12-4,CASSTGGEVKTQYF
many,TRBV12-3/TRBV12-4,CASSLNPRGHTEAFF
many,TRBV9,CASSELADGADTQYF
many,TRBV27,CASSLMKYYGNEQFF
once,TRBV10-3,CAISPRHWYNLGEQYF
many,TRBV5-1,CASSLAGRGNTGELFF
many,TRBV27,CASSSFLISGSPLHF
few,TRBV2,CASRTRTSGRTDTQYF
many,TRBV29-1,CSVETGQAYEQYF
NA,TRBV30,CAWMAGSYNEQFF
NA,TRBV19,CASSPDSGTDTQYF
few,TRBV20-1,CCARAVASSYNEQFF
many,TRBV29-1,CSASPGLGLSGELFF
few,TRBV5-4,CASTPPGESSYEHFF
many,TRBV10-3,CAISVLAATSTDTQYF
many,TRBV27,CASSFLGGSETQYF
NA,TRBV4-1,CASSALVGTRDQPQHF
NA,TRBV29-1,CSPRVGVIYFQPQHF
NA,TRBV5-6,CASVLREQYF
many,TRBV14,CASSLPEAFF